This T cell receptor (beta chain) appears in the sequencing data of a study of PD-L1 blockade in urothelial cancer (dated by TCRdb to about 2017). Notes on the research overall: Every patient began therapy at some point between 2014 and 2015 and was given atezolizumab 1,200 mg intravenously every 3 weeks. Durable clinical benefit was achieved by nine patients but not by the remaining 20. An exploratory multi-omic analysis was conducted of the somatic, immune and clinical correlates of response to PD-L1 blockade with atezolizumab in urothelial cancer. Blood samples were analyzed at two time points: 3 weeks after treatment start (second dose) and 6 weeks after treatment start. About nine tenths of the roughly 29 patients were males with bladder-origin urothelial cancer, and about 60% of the roughly 30 reported a prior smoking history. Pretreatment blood TCR-seq was available for twenty-nine patients, at least one posttreatment blood collection was obtained for 25 or so patients, and tumor TCR-seq was available for 25 or so patients. A median of about 140,000 T cells and approximately 86,000 unique TCRs was obtained from blood samples, and a median clonality of approximately 0.086 was observed. TCR sequencing covered pretreatment tumor samples and matched, serially collected peripheral blood taken before and after atezolizumab treatment. Durable clinical benefit meant progression-free survival longer than 6 months, and TCR features were also tested against progression-free and overall survival. An ECOG performance status of 0 or 1 was recorded for the patients, and 0 to 3 prior chemotherapy regimens had been received by the patients. In the same patients, whole exome sequencing and RNA sequencing of pretreatment tumors were performed in addition to TCR sequencing. What the research found in general, with its limitations: Because of the small sample size (n of about 30) and the many exploratory analyses performed, the results are intended to be regarded as hypothesis-generating. A pretreatment peripheral blood TCR clonality below the median was linked to improved progression-free and overall survival. Greater expansion of tumor-associated TCR clones in peripheral blood 3 weeks after the start of treatment was observed in patients with durable benefit (n of about 22, p = 0.022).

With regard to this clone: This clone's antigen is unknown. Within one base of it there is no much larger clone, and no base qualities were kept.

A cohort of roughly 30 patients with locally advanced or metastatic urothelial carcinoma, treated at Memorial Sloan Kettering on a trial protocol, was included. Peripheral blood mononuclear cells were collected pretreatment and during treatment, with between 1 and 8 total time points obtained per patient. The Qiagen DNeasy Blood extraction kit was used to purify genomic DNA from total PBMCs and tumor samples. PBMCs were collected pretreatment and during treatment, and were isolated and stored as previously described. CDR1 and CDR2 (SNHLY, FYNNEI) derive from the germline V gene. Trimming at the junction amounts to 8 bases on V and 5 bases on J, and the germline ends lie 19 bases apart. From the cysteine through the phenylalanine, the CDR3 covers 14 amino acids. Only the CDR3 portion is preserved as DNA: 42 bases, with reading frame beginning at the first base. Synthetic TCR analog templates were spiked into each PCR so that absolute template abundance could be estimated from read counts. The immunoSEQ assay used bias-controlled V and J gene primers to amplify TCRbeta CDR3 regions from genomic DNA. Sequencing of rearranged TCRbeta segments was done at approximately 20X coverage. In the original analysis: Sequencing errors were corrected by clustering, and CDR3s were annotated against IMGT so that V, D and J genes could be assigned. Out-of-frame and stop-codon sequences were excluded, and only productive TCRbeta rearrangements were used in downstream analyses. Clonality was calculated as one minus the Shannon entropy normalized by the log of the number of unique productive sequences. Fisher's exact test with Benjamini-Hochberg correction, using a cutoff of adjusted p below 0.01, was how clones that differed between time points or between blood and tumor were identified. TCRdb limited this immuneACCESS table to in-frame rearrangements with V and J called. A share of clones is missing; checked studies link under half to unresolved V genes, and the rest is unexplained. V, J and clone size were drawn from that table, and D and trimming were deduced from the DNA. The sample table records 50,000 or so clones; about four fifths of these occur just once. Of the sample, about 4.5% is held by the ten largest clones.

The origin of this receptor is a man aged 70-80 years with urothelial cancer. Recombination joined TRBV2 with TRBJ2-7, and perhaps TRBD2 as D gene, on 6 matching bases. The material sequenced was PBMCs, taken around atezolizumab (anti-PD-L1) treatment. Here the CDR3 is given as CASGRRRGEDEQYF. The DNA sequence is as follows: TGTGCCAGCGGGCGTCGGCGGGGAGAAGACGAGCAGTACTTC. This CDR3, with the reference TRBV2 and TRBJ2-7 proteins standing in past its ends, gives the full variable domain EPEVTQTPSHQVTQMGQEVILRCVPISNHLYFYWYRQILGQKVEFLVSFYNNEISEKSEIFDDQFSVERPDGSNFTLKIRSTKLEDSAMYFCASGRRRGEDEQYFGPGTRLTVT.